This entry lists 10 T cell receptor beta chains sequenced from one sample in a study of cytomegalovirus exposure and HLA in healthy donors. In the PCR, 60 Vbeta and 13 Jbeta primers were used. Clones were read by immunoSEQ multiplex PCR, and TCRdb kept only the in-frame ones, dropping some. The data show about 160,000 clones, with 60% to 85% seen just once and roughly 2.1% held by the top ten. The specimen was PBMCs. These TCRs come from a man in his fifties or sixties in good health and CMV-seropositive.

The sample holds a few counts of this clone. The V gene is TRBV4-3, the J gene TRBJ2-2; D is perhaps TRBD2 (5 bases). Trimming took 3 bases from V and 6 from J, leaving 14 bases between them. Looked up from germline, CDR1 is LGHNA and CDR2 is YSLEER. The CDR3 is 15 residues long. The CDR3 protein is CASSQGSEVSGELFF. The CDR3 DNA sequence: TGCGCCAGCAGCCAGGGATCGGAGGTTTCCGGGGAGCTGTTTTTT.

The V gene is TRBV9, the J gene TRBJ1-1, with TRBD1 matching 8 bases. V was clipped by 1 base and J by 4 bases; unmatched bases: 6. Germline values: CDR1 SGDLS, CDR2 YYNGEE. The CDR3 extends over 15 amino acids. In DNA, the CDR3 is TGTGCCAGCAGCGTATCTACAGGGGGTAGCACTGAAGCTTTCTTT. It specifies CASSVSTGGSTEAFF.

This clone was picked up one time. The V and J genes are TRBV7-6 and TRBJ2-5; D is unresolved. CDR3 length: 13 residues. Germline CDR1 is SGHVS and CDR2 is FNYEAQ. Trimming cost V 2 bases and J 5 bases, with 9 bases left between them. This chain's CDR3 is CASSLMAAETQYF. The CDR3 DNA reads TGTGCCAGCAGCTTAATGGCCGCCGAGACCCAGTACTTC.

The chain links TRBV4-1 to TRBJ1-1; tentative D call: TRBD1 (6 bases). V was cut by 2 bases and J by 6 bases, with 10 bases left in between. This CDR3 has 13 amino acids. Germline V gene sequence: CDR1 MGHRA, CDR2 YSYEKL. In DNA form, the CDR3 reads TGCGCCAGCAGCCAACGGGACATCCCTGAAGCTTTCTTT. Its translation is CASSQRDIPEAFF.

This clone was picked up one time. Here the CDR3 reads CASSQLAGGVGELFF. The CDR3 DNA reads as TGTGCCAGCAGTCAGTTAGCAGGGGGCGTCGGGGAGCTGTTTTTT. The chain recombines TRBV14 with TRBJ2-2, with TRBD1 identical over 8 bases. The junction had 10 bases not matched to a gene; V was cut back by 6 bases and J by 7 bases. CDR1 and CDR2 (germline): SGHDN, FVKESK. The CDR3 has 15 residues.

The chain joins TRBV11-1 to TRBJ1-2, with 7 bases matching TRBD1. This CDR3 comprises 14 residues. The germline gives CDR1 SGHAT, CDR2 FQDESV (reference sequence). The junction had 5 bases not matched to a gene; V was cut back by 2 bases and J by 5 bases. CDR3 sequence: CASSLLQGTYGYTF. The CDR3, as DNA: TGTGCCAGCAGCTTATTACAGGGGACATATGGCTACACCTTC.

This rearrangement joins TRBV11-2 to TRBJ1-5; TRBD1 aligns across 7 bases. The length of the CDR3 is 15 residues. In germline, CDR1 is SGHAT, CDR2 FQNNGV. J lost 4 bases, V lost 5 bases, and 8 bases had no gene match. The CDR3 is CASSTDRASNQPQHF. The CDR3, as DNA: TGTGCCAGCAGCACCGACAGGGCTTCGAATCAGCCCCAGCATTTT.

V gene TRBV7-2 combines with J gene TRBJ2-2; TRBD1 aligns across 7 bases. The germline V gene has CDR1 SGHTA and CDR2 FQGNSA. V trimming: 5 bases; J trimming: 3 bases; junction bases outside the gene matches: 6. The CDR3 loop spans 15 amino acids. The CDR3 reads CASSIIQGYTGELFF. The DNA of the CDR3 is TGTGCCAGCAGCATAATACAGGGGTACACCGGGGAGCTGTTTTTT.

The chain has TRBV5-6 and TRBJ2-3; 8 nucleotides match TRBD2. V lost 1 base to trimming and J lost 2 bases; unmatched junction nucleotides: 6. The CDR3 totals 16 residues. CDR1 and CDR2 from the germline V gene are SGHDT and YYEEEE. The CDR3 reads CASSLSPGGPTDTQYF. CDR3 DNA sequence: TGTGCCAGCAGCTTGTCTCCGGGGGGGCCCACAGATACGCAGTATTTT.

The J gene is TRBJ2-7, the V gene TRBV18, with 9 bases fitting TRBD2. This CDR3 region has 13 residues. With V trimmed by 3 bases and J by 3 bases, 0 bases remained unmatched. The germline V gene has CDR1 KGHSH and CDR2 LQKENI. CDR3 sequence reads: CASSPTSGYEQYF. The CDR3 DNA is TGTGCCAGCTCACCGACTAGCGGCTACGAGCAGTACTTC. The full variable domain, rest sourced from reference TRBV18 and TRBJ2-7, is NAGVMQNPRHLVRRRGQEARLRCSPMKGHSHVYWYRQLPEEGLKFMVYLQKENIIDESGMPKERFSAEFPKEGPSILRIQQVVRGDSAAYFCASSPTSGYEQYFGPGTRLTVT.